This is a list of T cell receptor beta chains from one sample in a study of blood T cells in healthy people across ages. A single record per CDR3 protein comes from TCRdb applying MiXCR to the 5' RACE reads. The table includes about 830,000 distinct CDR3 sequences, nearly 60% detected once. What was sequenced was blood. These receptors originate from a man aged 25-45 years in good health. Each CDR3 is given with its conserved first and last residue. D genes are given only for firm matches. Part of the rows lack a size; the others show once, few, many or a class for expanded clones.

d_gene	abundance	v_gene	j_gene	CDR3nt	CDR3aa
NA	NA	TRBV20-1	TRBJ2-2	TGCAGTGCTAGAATGGGCGGGACGGTCGGGGAGCTGTTTTTT	CSARMGGTVGELFF
NA	NA	TRBV20-1	TRBJ1-5	TGCAGTGCTAGACGGCAGGGAGGGGGTCAGCCCCAGCATTTT	CSARRQGGGQPQHF
NA	few	TRBV20-1	TRBJ2-1	TGCAGTGCTAGAGATTCTGGCGGAAGCTCCTACAATGAGCAGTTCTTC	CSARDSGGSSYNEQFF
TRBD2	NA	TRBV20-1	TRBJ2-1	TGCAGTGCTACCCAAACATTCCTGTTGGGGACTAGCGGGCAGAATGAGCAGTTCTTC	CSATQTFLLGTSGQNEQFF
TRBD2	few	TRBV20-1	TRBJ2-1	TGCAGTGCAAGTACAGCGGGGGAGCAGTTCTTC	CSASTAGEQFF
TRBD2	NA	TRBV3-1	TRBJ2-5	TGTGCCAGCAGCCCGGGAGGGTTAAATGAGCAGTACTTC	CASSPGGLNEQYF
NA	NA	TRBV20-1	TRBJ2-3	TGCAGTCCCAGCGCGACCGTAGATATCCCCACAGATACGCAGTATTTT	CSPSATVDIPTDTQYF
NA	few	TRBV10-3	TRBJ1-5	TGTGCCATCGGCGGGGACAATCAGCCCCAGCATTTT	CAIGGDNQPQHF
NA	NA	TRBV7-2	TRBJ2-3	TGTGCCAGCAGCCTTTCGGGGGCTATTCCAGATACGCAGTATTTT	CASSLSGAIPDTQYF
NA	few	TRBV6-2/TRBV6-3	TRBJ2-1	TGTGCCAGCAGTTCAGGTGGAAAGCAGTTCTTC	CASSSGGKQFF
TRBD1	NA	TRBV12-3/TRBV12-4	TRBJ1-2	TGTGCCAGCAGGAGACAGGGTACCTATGGCTACACCTTC	CASRRQGTYGYTF
NA	NA	TRBV20-1	TRBJ1-2	TGCAGTGCTATGTACAGGGCTGGCTACACCTTC	CSAMYRAGYTF
NA	once	TRBV7-2	TRBJ2-6	TGTGCCAGCAGCTTCGTGGGCGATGGGGCCAACGTCCTGACTTTC	CASSFVGDGANVLTF
NA	NA	TRBV7-2	TRBJ1-2	TGTGCCAGCAGCTTAGGGGGGGCGGGACGACAGCACAGTGGCTACACCTTC	CASSLGGAGRQHSGYTF
NA	NA	TRBV10-3	TRBJ2-5	TGTGCCACGTCGGCCTCCAATGAGCAGTACTTC	CATSASNEQYF
NA	NA	TRBV10-3	TRBJ2-7	TGTGCCATCACAGAGTCTATTGGCGCAGGGCGGGGCGAGCAGTACTTC	CAITESIGAGRGEQYF
NA	NA	TRBV4-1	TRBJ1-2	TGCGCCAGCAGCCAAGCGGGACTCTATGGCTACACCTTC	CASSQAGLYGYTF
TRBD2	NA	TRBV7-2	TRBJ2-7	TGTGCCAGCAGTCGACCAAGCGGGATGAGTCCCTACGAGCAGTACTTC	CASSRPSGMSPYEQYF
NA	few	TRBV4-3	TRBJ2-7	TGCGCCAGCAGCCAAGATCCCATGGACGAGCAGTACTTC	CASSQDPMDEQYF
NA	NA	TRBV9	TRBJ1-2	TGTGCCAGCAGCGTAGCTCATCCACAGCCAGGATATGGCTACACCTTC	CASSVAHPQPGYGYTF
TRBD1	few	TRBV20-1	TRBJ2-7	TGCAGTGCTAGGCAGACAGGGCCCGCCAACGAGCAGTACTTC	CSARQTGPANEQYF
TRBD2	few	TRBV6-5	TRBJ2-7	TGTGCCAGCAGTTACTCGATCGCTAGCGGGGGACGATACGAGCAGTACTTC	CASSYSIASGGRYEQYF
NA	NA	TRBV29-1	TRBJ1-2	TGCAGCGTTGTAAAGGGGACGGTCTATGGCTACACCTTC	CSVVKGTVYGYTF
NA	NA	TRBV7-8	TRBJ1-2	TGTGCCAGCAGCTTAAACCCTTCCCCGTATGGCTACACCTTC	CASSLNPSPYGYTF
NA	NA	TRBV9	TRBJ1-2	TGTGCCAGCAGCGTAGCTAAGGCAGGGAGGGACTACACCTTC	CASSVAKAGRDYTF
TRBD2	few	TRBV20-1	TRBJ2-7	TGCAGTCTACGGGAGGGCGTTACCTACGAGCAGTACTTC	CSLREGVTYEQYF